Below, 2 T cell receptor beta chains from the same sample are listed, as sequenced in a study of PD-1 blockade in classical Hodgkin lymphoma. Each patient's relapse followed autologous stem cell transplantation, and brentuximab vedotin exposure varied. TCRdb keeps only in-frame clones here, not all; method: immunoSEQ multiplex PCR. The sample includes some 28,000 clones, around four fifths of them seen just once. This specimen consisted of peripheral blood mononuclear cells (PBMCs), obtained before the second cycle of nivolumab. Receptor source: a human donor with classical Hodgkin lymphoma.

This clone was observed a handful of times. This chain links TRBV30 with TRBJ1-1; D not resolved. V was cut by 0 bases and J by 0 bases, with 5 bases left in between. Germline values: CDR1 GTSNPN, CDR2 SVGIG (reference sequence). The CDR3 loop spans 13 amino acids. CDR3 in DNA: TGTGCCTGGAGTGTCCAAATGAACACTGAAGCTTTCTTT. It is translated as CAWSVQMNTEAFF.

The rearrangement links TRBV4-1 to TRBJ1-2, with a tentative D call TRBD1 (5 bases). V lost 1 base, J lost 4 bases, and 13 bases lay in between. CDR3 length equals 15 residues. Germline CDR1 and CDR2: MGHRA and YSYEKL. This chain's CDR3 is CASSQARGEAYGYTF. The CDR3 region has the DNA TGCGCCAGCAGCCAAGCCCGGGGCGAGGCCTATGGCTACACCTTC.